This TCR beta chain was observed in a study of cytomegalovirus exposure and HLA in healthy donors. Germline lookup yields CDR1 SGHVS and CDR2 FQNEAQ. This CDR3 contains 14 residues. Germline trimming cut 5 bases from V and 6 bases from J; bases unmatched to any gene: 9. Here immunoSEQ multiplex PCR was the method, and the copy in TCRdb shows in-frame clones only, minus some. Here the sample spans about 190,000 clones, about 80% being singletons. V usage is TRBV7-8 and J usage is TRBJ2-7, with 8 bases identical to TRBD2. Sequenced input: PBMCs. The source is a man between 18 and 35 years old in good health and CMV-seropositive. The CDR3 DNA follows: TGTGCCAGCAGCCTAAGCGGACTAGCCCCCGAGCAGTACTTC. Translation gives CASSLSGLAPEQYF.